The next 21 T cell receptor beta chains were all read from a single sample in a study of T-cell memory formation after mild COVID-19. TCRdb ran MiXCR on the 5' RACE reads and lists one entry per CDR3 protein. The repertoire holds around 200,000 distinct CDR3 sequences, with roughly 10% as singletons. The sample consisted of PBMCs or a T cell subset sorted from them (not recorded which). All receptors come from a young man who had mild COVID-19 (a few samples of this study predate the infection). Cell type and time point are not known.

This clonotype was counted between two and nine times. V usage is TRBV7-9 and J usage is TRBJ1-2; weak D call: TRBD1 (5 bases). Germline V gene data show CDR1 as SEHNR and CDR2 as FQNEAQ (reference sequence). This CDR3 is 13 amino acids long. V lost 1 base, J lost 4 bases, and 7 bases lay in between. Here the CDR3 DNA reads TGTGCCAGCAGCTTAGGGGGCTCCTATGGCTACACCTTC. Its translation: CASSLGGSYGYTF.

This clonotype was seen more than once but under ten times. The chain is built from TRBV20-1 and TRBJ1-2; no firm D call. The CDR3 is made up of 13 amino acids. V was clipped by 2 bases and J by 3 bases, with 10 bases between them. From germline, CDR1 is DFQATT and CDR2 SNEGSKA (reference sequence). Written as DNA, the CDR3 is TGCAGTGCTAGACAGGCCAATGACTATGGCTACACCTTC. Translation gives CSARQANDYGYTF.

There are a few counts of this clonotype. The rearrangement links TRBV20-1 to TRBJ1-5; D is ambiguous. The CDR3 has 12 residues. V was trimmed by 3 bases and J by 4 bases, leaving 7 bases between them. Germline CDR1 and CDR2: DFQATT and SNEGSKA (reference sequence). The CDR3 DNA sequence: TGCAGTGCTAGTAGGTCAAATCAGCCCCAGCATTTT. It yields the protein CSASRSNQPQHF.

The chain uses TRBV6-2 or TRBV6-3 and TRBJ2-3, with 12 bases that match TRBD2. The CDR3 contains 15 residues. Germline V gene data show CDR1 as MNHEY and CDR2 as SVGEGT. With 6 bases clipped from V and 4 bases from J, the junction kept 5 bases outside the gene matches. Here the CDR3 DNA reads TGTGCCAGCAGGACGGGACTAGCGGGCTCAGATACGCAGTATTTT. Encoded protein: CASRTGLAGSDTQYF.

This chain joins TRBV7-9 and TRBJ2-7; 7 bases line up with TRBD2. Losses at the gene ends were 4 bases for V and 0 bases for J; bases not matched to a gene: 12. This CDR3 has 17 residues. Germline V gene lookup returns CDR1 SEHNR and CDR2 FQNEAQ (reference sequence). CDR3 in amino acids: CASSSALSGLSSYEQYF. The CDR3 DNA is TGTGCCAGCAGCTCTGCCCTTAGCGGGCTGAGCTCCTACGAGCAGTACTTC. Combining the CDR3 with reference TRBV7-9 and TRBJ2-7 gives the whole variable domain DTGVSQNPRHKITKRGQNVTFRCDPISEHNRLYWYRQTLGQGPEFLTYFQNEAQLEKSRLLSDRFSAERPKGSFSTLEIQRTEQGDSAMYLCASSSALSGLSSYEQYFGPGTRLTVT.

This clonotype was seen a handful of times. This rearrangement joins TRBV4-1 to TRBJ1-3; D is uncertain. Germline CDR1 and CDR2: MGHRA and YSYEKL. This CDR3 comprises 18 residues. Trimming removed 1 base at V and 0 bases at J, with 16 bases between. The CDR3 here is CASSQGRTVLTSGNTIYF. CDR3 sequence (DNA): TGCGCCAGCAGCCAAGGCCGGACGGTACTTACCTCTGGAAACACCATATATTTT.

The table lists this clonotype with a few counts. The CDR3 here is CASSSPGPQPQHF. The CDR3, as DNA: TGTGCCAGCAGTTCCCCGGGTCCACAGCCCCAGCATTTT. This rearrangement joins TRBV12-3 or TRBV12-4 to TRBJ1-5; no firm D call. This CDR3 has 13 amino acids. Trimming shortened V by 4 bases and J by 7 bases, and 11 bases separated the two germline ends.

This clonotype was observed a handful of times. The CDR3 nucleotides read TGTGCCAGCAGTGGACCGGCGGGGCGAATAAGATCCTATAATTCACCCCTCCACTTT. Translating it yields CASSGPAGRIRSYNSPLHF. The gene calls are TRBV6-1 and TRBJ1-6; a weak D match, TRBD1 (5 bases). The CDR3 runs to 19 residues. The V end was cut by 4 bases, the J end by 1 base, with 20 bases between. From germline, CDR1 is MNHNS and CDR2 SASEGT.

The table lists this clonotype with a few counts. This rearrangement joins TRBV7-2 to TRBJ2-3, with 14 bases fitting TRBD2. V lost 10 bases and J lost 2; bases outside the gene matches: 5. The CDR3 extends over 15 amino acids. Per the germline V gene, CDR1 is SGHTA and CDR2 is FQGNSA. CDR3 bases: TGTGCCACAGGACTAGCGGGGGGCCTCACAGATACGCAGTATTTT. As protein: CATGLAGGLTDTQYF.

The table lists this clonotype with many counts. The chain links TRBV5-1 to TRBJ2-7, with TRBD1 as a possible D gene (5 bases). Trimming pared 0 bases from V and 4 bases from J, leaving 8 bases between. Germline V gene data show CDR1 as SGHRS and CDR2 as YFSETQ. CDR3 size: 13 residues. The CDR3 reads CASSLVGQYEQYF. In nucleotides, the CDR3 is TGCGCCAGCAGCTTGGTGGGGCAATACGAGCAGTACTTC.

The chain couples TRBV29-1 to TRBJ1-1; tentatively, D is TRBD1 (5 bases). The CDR3 is 13 amino acids. V was pared by 7 bases and J by 1 base, with 13 bases between. Germline assignment: CDR1 SQVTM and CDR2 ANQGSEA. CDR3: CSAIQVANTEAFF. CDR3 bases: TGCAGCGCGATACAGGTAGCGAACACTGAAGCTTTCTTT.

This sequence joins TRBV9 and TRBJ2-1, with 10 nucleotides matching TRBD2. This CDR3 is 15 amino acids long. Trimming at V came to 4 bases and at J to 6 bases, leaving 7 bases not matched to a gene. Per the germline V gene, CDR1 is SGDLS and CDR2 is YYNGEE. CDR3 nucleotides: TGTGCCAGCAGCACCACTAGCGGGGAATCCAATGAGCAGTTCTTC. Amino acids: CASSTTSGESNEQFF.

The rearrangement uses TRBV5-1 and TRBJ1-2, with D perhaps matching TRBD1 (5 bases). V was pared by 0 bases and J by 3 bases, with 12 bases between. Germline assignment: CDR1 SGHRS and CDR2 YFSETQ. This CDR3 comprises 15 residues. The CDR3 bases are TGCGCCAGCAGCTTGGATCCAGGGATCGACTATGGCTACACCTTC. This gives the protein CASSLDPGIDYGYTF.

This clonotype was recorded many times. The rearrangement links TRBV7-9 to TRBJ2-1, with D possibly being TRBD1 (6 bases). The CDR3 has 17 residues. CDR1 and CDR2 (germline): SEHNR, FQNEAQ (reference sequence). V lost 5 bases and J lost 0, with 17 bases in between. The CDR3 DNA reads TGTGCCAGCAGCCCAAACCAGGGGTTCAGCTCCTACAATGAGCAGTTCTTC. It yields the protein CASSPNQGFSSYNEQFF.

The chain is built from TRBV20-1 and TRBJ2-5; 11 nucleotides align to TRBD2. Germline V gene data show CDR1 as DFQATT and CDR2 as SNEGSKA (reference sequence). The CDR3 spans 16 residues. The junction had 11 bases not matched to a gene; V was cut back by 4 bases and J by 4 bases. The CDR3 bases are TGCAGTGCTAAATCCTTTTTTAGCGGGGGGGTAGAGACCCAGTACTTC. Its translation: CSAKSFFSGGVETQYF.

The J gene is TRBJ1-1, the V gene TRBV4-2; D uncertain. The length of the CDR3 is 14 residues. Trimming shortened V by 0 bases and J by 3 bases, and 8 bases separated the two germline ends. The germline V gene encodes CDR1 LGHNA and CDR2 YNFKEQ. The CDR3, as DNA: TGTGCCAGCAGCCAAGATCGGGCGGACACTGAAGCTTTCTTT. The encoded protein is CASSQDRADTEAFF.

CDR3 in amino acids: CSTQGAGETQYF. CDR3 DNA sequence: TGCAGCACTCAGGGGGCAGGAGAGACCCAGTACTTC. The chain recombines TRBV29-1 with TRBJ2-5, with 8 bases aligning to TRBD1. Germline trimming cut 8 bases from V and 4 bases from J; bases unmatched to any gene: 6. The CDR3 covers 12 residues. The germline gives CDR1 SQVTM, CDR2 ANQGSEA.

At least ten counts were recorded for this clonotype. V gene TRBV12-3 or TRBV12-4 combines with J gene TRBJ2-5; D may be TRBD1 or TRBD2 (5 bases each). V gave up 7 bases and J gave up 3 bases, with 12 bases separating them. The CDR3 spans 13 residues. The CDR3 spells CASIPGAEETQYF. The CDR3 region has the DNA TGTGCCAGCATACCCGGGGCCGAAGAGACCCAGTACTTC.

The chain joins TRBV5-5 to TRBJ2-7; 9 nucleotides match TRBD1. J lost 3 bases, V lost 4 bases, and 5 bases had no gene match. CDR3 size: 14 residues. Germline V gene data show CDR1 as SGHKS and CDR2 as YYEKEE (reference sequence). CDR3 sequence (DNA): TGTGCCAGCAGCCCTGGACAGGGGAACTACGAGCAGTACGTC. This sequence encodes CASSPGQGNYEQYV.

The chain recombines TRBV7-2 with TRBJ1-2; D possibly corresponds to TRBD1 (5 bases). The CDR3 sequence is 16 residues long. In germline, CDR1 is SGHTA, CDR2 FQGNSA. V lost 4 bases and J lost 5, with 20 bases in between. DNA for the CDR3: TGTGCCAGCAGCTCCACAAGGGGACGTTTAAGATATGGCTACACCTTC. Encoded protein: CASSSTRGRLRYGYTF.

This clonotype was detected a few times. This rearrangement joins TRBV19 to TRBJ2-1, with no clear D. The CDR3 is 14 amino acids. Between the trimmed V and J ends, which lost 4 bases and 4 bases, there was a span of 11 bases. The germline V gene encodes CDR1 LNHDA and CDR2 SQIVND (reference sequence). CDR3 in amino acids: CASSTGSGYNEQFF. The CDR3 DNA follows: TGTGCCAGTAGTACCGGGTCGGGTTACAATGAGCAGTTCTTC.